Listed below are T cell receptor beta chains from one sample, sequenced in a study of T cell clusters in autoimmune cytopenias. Reprocessing the multiplex PCR reads, TCRdb reports a single entry for every CDR3 protein and omits DNA. The table for this sample gives under 8,000 distinct CDR3 sequences. This same sample was also taken into another study, of T cell repertoires in aging, cancer and after chemotherapy.

The specimen sequenced was peripheral blood. These receptors came from a human donor in good health. Each CDR3 is given with its conserved first and last residue. The order of the fields is clone size, J gene, V gene, CDR3 protein. Clone size is given for some rows only: seen once, a few or many times, or a class if the clone is expanded.

size: medium-sized
J: TRBJ2-3
V: TRBV10-3
CDR3: CAITGNGADTQYF

size: medium-sized
J: TRBJ2-2
V: TRBV12-3/TRBV12-4
CDR3: CASSLTGLGGTVNTGELFF

size: medium-sized
J: TRBJ1-2
V: TRBV30
CDR3: CAWSVGYGYTF

size: .
J: TRBJ2-5
V: TRBV5-4
CDR3: CASSPTPRGAETQYF

size: medium-sized
J: TRBJ2-2
V: TRBV6-6
CDR3: CASRDRDTGELFF

size: .
J: TRBJ2-1
V: TRBV5-6
CDR3: CASSLTGEASYNEQFF

size: .
J: TRBJ1-2
V: TRBV6-5
CDR3: CASSYTGYYGYTF

size: .
J: TRBJ1-1
V: TRBV5-4
CDR3: CASSFTAGGATPPEAFF

size: .
J: TRBJ2-2
V: TRBV24-1
CDR3: CATSDSYGRGHTGELFF

size: .
J: TRBJ2-3
V: TRBV5-6
CDR3: CASSLFASGGGTDTQYF

size: .
J: TRBJ1-5
V: TRBV5-3
CDR3: CARSKGTFEQPQHF

size: .
J: TRBJ2-1
V: TRBV5-4
CDR3: CASGLRLGSYNEQFF

size: medium-sized
J: TRBJ1-6
V: TRBV19
CDR3: CASSSGSANSPLHF

size: .
J: TRBJ1-5
V: TRBV7-6
CDR3: CASSWFQAHEQPQHF

size: medium-sized
J: TRBJ2-3
V: TRBV19
CDR3: CASSRAGGFTDTQYF

size: medium-sized
J: TRBJ2-3
V: TRBV6-1
CDR3: CASRGAGAITDTQYF

size: .
J: TRBJ2-7
V: TRBV6-1
CDR3: CASSLRTGEGTEQYF

size: medium-sized
J: TRBJ1-5
V: TRBV30
CDR3: CAWSPGQSNQPQHF

size: medium-sized
J: TRBJ2-1
V: TRBV29-1
CDR3: CSAGDRGSYNEQFF

size: .
J: TRBJ2-2
V: TRBV7-2
CDR3: CASSLGLAGASNTGELFF

size: medium-sized
J: TRBJ1-5
V: TRBV5-5
CDR3: CASSLRTDRPQHF

size: .
J: TRBJ2-1
V: TRBV6-4
CDR3: CASSENSGGGYNEQFF

size: .
J: TRBJ2-2
V: TRBV4-3
CDR3: CASSQDIHTGELFF

size: medium-sized
J: TRBJ1-6
V: TRBV5-6
CDR3: CASSLLGDAPLHF

size: .
J: TRBJ2-1
V: TRBV6-6
CDR3: CASSYGGPLGGANNEQFF

size: .
J: TRBJ1-2
V: TRBV19
CDR3: CASSMARRESAYTF

size: .
J: TRBJ2-7
V: TRBV5-5
CDR3: CASSLEITTVYEQYF

size: medium-sized
J: TRBJ1-4
V: TRBV19
CDR3: CASSILGANEKLFF

size: medium-sized
J: TRBJ2-1
V: TRBV29-1
CDR3: CSVWDRVSYNEQFF

size: .
J: TRBJ2-3
V: TRBV5-6
CDR3: CASSLVWAQGTDTQYF

size: .
J: TRBJ2-5
V: TRBV20-1
CDR3: CSAAEGARETQYF

size: .
J: TRBJ2-5
V: TRBV13
CDR3: CATSASQGTVLQETQYF

size: .
J: TRBJ1-6
V: TRBV5-4
CDR3: CASSLASQGVGSPLHF

size: medium-sized
J: TRBJ2-5
V: TRBV13
CDR3: CASSSPWTTRETQYF

size: .
J: TRBJ2-7
V: TRBV29-1
CDR3: CSALRRNEQYF

size: .
J: TRBJ2-1
V: TRBV6-4
CDR3: CASSDSSGGANEQFF

size: .
J: TRBJ1-6
V: TRBV24-1
CDR3: CATFSGQGFNSPLHF

size: .
J: TRBJ1-6
V: TRBV6-2/TRBV6-3
CDR3: CASSDANSPLHF

size: medium-sized
J: TRBJ2-7
V: TRBV5-5
CDR3: CASSLAPGEVGEQYF

size: .
J: TRBJ2-3
V: TRBV6-5
CDR3: CASSEALGGTDTRYF

size: medium-sized
J: TRBJ2-1
V: TRBV7-9
CDR3: CASSFVQDTLSYNEQFF

size: .
J: TRBJ1-5
V: TRBV6-1
CDR3: CASSLDREDQPQHF

size: .
J: TRBJ2-3
V: TRBV5-1
CDR3: CASSLGRVGTALGYF

size: .
J: TRBJ2-5
V: TRBV27
CDR3: CASSFAGEVETQYF

size: large
J: TRBJ2-2
V: TRBV29-1
CDR3: CSASQGYGWGDTGELFF

size: .
J: TRBJ2-7
V: TRBV6-1
CDR3: CASSEAVSWVGGYEQYF

size: .
J: TRBJ1-3
V: TRBV10-3
CDR3: CAISESRRGAGNTIYF

size: .
J: TRBJ1-5
V: TRBV19
CDR3: CASSIDKFRGSNQPQHF

size: medium-sized
J: TRBJ2-3
V: TRBV11-1
CDR3: CASSFYGQKDRDTQYF

size: .
J: TRBJ1-2
V: TRBV19
CDR3: CASSIDQVSSYGYTF

size: medium-sized
J: TRBJ1-5
V: TRBV15
CDR3: CATSRDVVAGGGNQPQHF

size: medium-sized
J: TRBJ2-3
V: TRBV18
CDR3: CASSPPGQGSDTQYF

size: .
J: TRBJ2-2
V: TRBV18
CDR3: CASSPSLGGADTGELFF